The clone carrying this TCR beta chain was observed a few times. What it binds is not known. This sample stems from a study of regulatory T cells in long-lasting Graves disease. Relying on iRepertoire HTBI primers and Arm-PCR of CDR3 regions, the team built TCR beta libraries. One entry per CDR3 protein, called by TCRdb with MiXCR from the multiplex PCR reads. This sample has fewer than 550,000 distinct CDR3 sequences, with approximately 16% found just once. This sample's time point: newly diagnosed GD, antithyroid drugs for less than 3 months. RNA extracted from PBMCs served as the sequencing template. Notes on the study in general: Thyroid tissue went unstudied; only peripheral blood was examined.

In addition, the sample was reused for a study of T cells in Graves' hyperthyroidism and ophthalmopathy. Per that paper: Exclusion of patients followed from uncontrolled infection, other autoimmune disease, pregnancy or lactation. Ophthalmopathy was predicted by the model a median of about 6.7 months ahead of onset.

The sequence derives from a woman aged 18-29 years with Graves disease. The specimen was peripheral blood mononuclear cells (PBMCs), collected at new diagnosis, from a patient treated with antithyroid drugs.

CDR3 sequence (DNA): TGTGCCAGCAGCGTAGACCCAACTAGCGGGATCAACAATGAGCAGTTCTTC. Translation: CASSVDPTSGINNEQFF. The V gene is TRBV9, the J gene TRBJ2-1, with 10 bases lining up with TRBD2. The V and J ends lost 0 bases and 5 bases, in that order; junction bases with no gene match: 8. Germline CDR1 and CDR2: SGDLS and YYNGEE. The CDR3 covers 17 residues. Variable domain in full (rest from reference TRBV9 and TRBJ2-1): DSGVTQTPKHLITATGQRVTLRCSPRSGDLSVYWYQQSLDQGLQFLIQYYNGEERAKGNILERFSAQQFPDLHSELNLSSLELGDSALYFCASSVDPTSGINNEQFFGPGTRLTVL.